What follows describes a single T cell receptor beta chain. The antigen is undetermined. The CDR3 is cut off 3 residues early in the read; its end comes from the germline J gene. The repertoire was sequenced with immunoSEQ multiplex PCR; TCRdb's copy has only in-frame clones and lacks some. The sample table includes about 30,000 clones. This CDR3 has 14 amino acids. V gave up 4 bases and J gave up 7 bases; unmatched junction bases: 8. Germline-derived CDR1 and CDR2 are SGHTS and YDEGEE. The sample's treatment: autologous CTL019 cells: CD19 CAR with 4-1BB and CD3 zeta domains. This entry is derived from a study of TET2 disruption in CD19-targeted CAR T cells.

The chain uses TRBV5-8 and TRBJ1-1; 9 nucleotides align to TRBD1. This TCR came from a man between 65 and 80 years old with chronic lymphocytic leukemia. This specimen was CD8- CAR+ T cells sorted from cultured blood T cells, taken for CD19 CAR T cell therapy. Stated subset: CD8-negative CAR-positive T cells from the infusion product. CDR3 DNA, as far as it was read: TGTGCCAGCAGCGGACGGACAGGGGTCGGTGAA. It encodes CASSGRTGVGE. The whole CDR3 region reads CASSGRTGVGEAFF. Full variable domain (outside the CDR3, taken from reference TRBV5-8 and TRBJ1-1): EAGVTQSPTHLIKTRGQQATLRCSPISGHTSVYWYQQALGLGLQFLLWYDEGEERNRGNFPPRFSGRQFPNYSSELNVNALELEDSALYLCASSGRTGVGEAFFGQGTRLTVV.